The following is a TCR beta chain sequence with its context. Its target is not known. The data derive from a study of shared clonotypes between healthy human individuals. Study at large: Donors had three CD4 naive, three CD4 memory, two CD8 naive and one CD8 memory plate apiece.

General study findings and limits: A limitation of the genetic and exposure-history diversity represented arose from few donors. Non-shared clonotypes had lower generation probabilities than those shared by all four donors.

The method was immunoSEQ multiplex PCR; TCRdb's version includes in-frame clones alone and lacks a portion of them. This table has approximately 2,000,000 clones, 90% to 95% appearing once. Cells designated naive CD8 were CD45RO-negative and were positively selected for CCR7, with terminally differentiated effector memory CD45RA+ cells excluded. The CDR3 length is 17 residues. J lost 2 bases, V lost 3 bases, and 12 bases had no gene match. Germline CDR1 LNHNV, CDR2 YYDKDF (reference sequence). The source material was naive CD8+ T cells from PBMCs. The chain couples TRBV15 to TRBJ2-5; the match to TRBD1 covers 7 bases. This sequence originates from a man aged 18 to 30 in good health. Some clones in this sample may be carry-over from other donors' samples. The CDR3 is CATSRDLRTGPQETQYF. The CDR3 DNA reads TGTGCCACCAGCAGGGACTTGAGGACAGGACCGCAAGAGACCCAGTACTTC.